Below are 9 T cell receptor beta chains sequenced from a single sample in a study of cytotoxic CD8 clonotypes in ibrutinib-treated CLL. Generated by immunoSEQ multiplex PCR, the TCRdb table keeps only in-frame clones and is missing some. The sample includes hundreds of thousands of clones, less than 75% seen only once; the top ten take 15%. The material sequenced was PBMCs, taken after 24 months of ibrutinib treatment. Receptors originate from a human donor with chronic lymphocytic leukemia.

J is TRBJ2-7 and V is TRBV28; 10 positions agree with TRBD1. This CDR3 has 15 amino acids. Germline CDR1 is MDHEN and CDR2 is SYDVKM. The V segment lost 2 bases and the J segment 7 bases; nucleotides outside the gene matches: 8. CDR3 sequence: CASSLGTGERIEQYF. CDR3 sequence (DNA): TGTGCCAGCAGTTTAGGGACAGGGGAACGCATTGAGCAGTACTTC.

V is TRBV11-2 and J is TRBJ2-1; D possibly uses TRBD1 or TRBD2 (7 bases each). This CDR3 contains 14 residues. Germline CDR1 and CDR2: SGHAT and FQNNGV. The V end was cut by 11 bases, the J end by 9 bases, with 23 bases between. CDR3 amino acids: CASSTTGEGGEQFF. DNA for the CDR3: TGTGCCTCCTCCACCACAGGGGAGGGCGGTGAGCAGTTCTTC.

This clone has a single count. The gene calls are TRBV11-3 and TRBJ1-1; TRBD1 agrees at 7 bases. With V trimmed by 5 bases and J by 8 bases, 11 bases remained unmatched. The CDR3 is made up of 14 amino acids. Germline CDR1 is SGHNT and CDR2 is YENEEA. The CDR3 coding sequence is TGTGCCAGCAGCCGCTCGGCAGGGGGATCCGAAGCTTTCTTT. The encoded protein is CASSRSAGGSEAFF.

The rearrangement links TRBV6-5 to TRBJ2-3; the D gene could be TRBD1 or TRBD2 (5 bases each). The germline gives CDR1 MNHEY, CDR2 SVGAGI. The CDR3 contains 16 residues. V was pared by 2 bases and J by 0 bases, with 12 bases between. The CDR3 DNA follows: TGTGCCAGCAGTTACGACAGCGGTCTTAGCACAGATACGCAGTATTTT. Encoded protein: CASSYDSGLSTDTQYF.

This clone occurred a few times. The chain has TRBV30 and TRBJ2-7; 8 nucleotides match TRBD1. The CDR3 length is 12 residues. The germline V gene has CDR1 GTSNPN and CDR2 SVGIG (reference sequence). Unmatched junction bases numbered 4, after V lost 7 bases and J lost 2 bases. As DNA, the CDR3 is TGTGCCTTGGACAGGGAAGCCTACGAGCAGTACTTC. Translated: CALDREAYEQYF.

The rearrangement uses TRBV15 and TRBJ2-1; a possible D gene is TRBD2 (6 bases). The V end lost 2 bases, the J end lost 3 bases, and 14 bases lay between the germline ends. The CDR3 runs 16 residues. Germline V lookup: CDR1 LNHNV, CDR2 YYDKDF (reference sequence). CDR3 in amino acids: CATSRMSAGSYNEQFF. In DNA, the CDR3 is TGTGCCACCAGCAGAATGTCGGCGGGGAGCTACAATGAGCAGTTCTTC.

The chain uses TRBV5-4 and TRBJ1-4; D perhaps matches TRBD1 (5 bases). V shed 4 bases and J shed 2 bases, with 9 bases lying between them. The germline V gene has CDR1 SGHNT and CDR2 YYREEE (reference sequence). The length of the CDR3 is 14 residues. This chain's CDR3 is CASSQGGTNEKLFF. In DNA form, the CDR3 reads TGTGCCAGCAGCCAGGGAGGCACTAATGAAAAACTGTTTTTT.

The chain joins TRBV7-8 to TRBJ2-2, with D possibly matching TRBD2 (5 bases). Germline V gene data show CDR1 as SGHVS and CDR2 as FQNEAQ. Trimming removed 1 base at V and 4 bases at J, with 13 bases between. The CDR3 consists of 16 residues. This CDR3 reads CASSLGESVATGELFF. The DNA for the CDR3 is TGTGCCAGCAGCTTAGGGGAGTCCGTGGCCACCGGGGAGCTGTTTTTT.

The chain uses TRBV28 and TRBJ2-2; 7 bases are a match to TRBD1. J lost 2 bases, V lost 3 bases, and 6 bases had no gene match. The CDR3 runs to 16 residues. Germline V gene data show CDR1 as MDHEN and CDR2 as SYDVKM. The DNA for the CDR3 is TGTGCCAGCAGTTTCCCGACAGGGCCCAACACCGGGGAGCTGTTTTTT. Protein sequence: CASSFPTGPNTGELFF.